Reported below is one T cell receptor (beta chain). Its specificity is unknown. cDNA serving as the sequencing template came from extracted, reverse transcribed RNA. Only in-frame clones appear in the TCRdb table, and some are missing; sequencing was by immunoSEQ multiplex PCR. The sample includes 210,000 or so clones, more than 60% of them seen just once. This sample was included in a study of CD8+ T cells in alopecia areata. Treatment indicated: oral pan-JAK inhibitor, 5-10 mg twice daily. Alopecia areata patients provided lesional scalp punch biopsies and peripheral blood. Study results and limitations: Affected lesional scalp, above all in alopecia totalis/universalis, was more clonal than normal scalp. Mouse data revealed clearer TCR sharing than patient data did, a gap possibly tied to HLA.

This CDR3 spans 12 amino acids. Trimming took off 2 bases at V and 7 bases at J, with 3 bases between the two ends. The germline CDR1 and CDR2 sequences are SEHNR and FQNEAQ (reference sequence). Specimen: CD4+ T cells sorted from blood, collected at approximately week 42, from a patient treated with tofacitinib. The chain links TRBV7-9 to TRBJ1-6; D is unresolved. The source of this sequence is a human donor with alopecia areata. The CDR3 protein is CASSLQNSPLHF. The CDR3 DNA sequence: TGTGCCAGCAGCTTACAAAATTCACCCCTCCACTTT.